What follows are 18 T cell receptor beta chains derived from one specimen sequenced in a study of shared clonotypes between healthy human individuals. Assay used: immunoSEQ multiplex PCR; TCRdb lists only in-frame clones, some missing. The data show over a million clones, about 80% seen once. The sequenced sample consisted of memory CD4+ T cells from PBMCs. Subset given: CD45RA-negative fraction. The source of these receptors is a man between 18 and 35 years old in good health. Some clones in this sample may be carry-over from other donors' samples.

This clone has more than one count but fewer than ten. Since the CDR3 does not end with the conserved phenylalanine or tryptophan, this likely comes from a read error. V and J are TRBV18 and TRBJ2-6, with D tentatively TRBD2 (5 bases). The CDR3 length is 18 residues. Germline V gene sequence: CDR1 KGHSH, CDR2 LQKENI. Trimming took off 3 bases at V and 2 bases at J, with 17 bases between the two ends. CDR3 DNA: TGTGCCAGCTCACCCGTCTATCTACGGGGTACTGGGGCCAACGTCCTGACTTCC. It translates to CASSPVYLRGTGANVLTS.

A note on this clone: Within the sample, other DNA sequences also encode this same CDR3. DNA for the CDR3: TGTGCCAGCAGAAGGGGGGGGAGTTCCTACAATGAGCAGTTCTTC. Its protein product is CASRRGGSSYNEQFF. The chain couples TRBV2 to TRBJ2-1; D is perhaps TRBD2 (7 bases). V was cut by 6 bases and J by 1 base, with 13 bases left in between. CDR1 and CDR2 from the germline V gene are SNHLY and FYNNEI. The CDR3 covers 15 residues.

The J gene is TRBJ2-1, the V gene TRBV19, with TRBD1 identical over 7 bases. CDR1 is LNHDA and CDR2 is SQIVND in the germline V gene (reference sequence). This CDR3 is built from 15 residues. J lost 7 bases, V lost 1 base, and 7 bases had no gene match. Here the CDR3 reads CASSIARGTGNEQFF. In DNA, the CDR3 is TGTGCCAGTAGTATAGCCAGGGGGACGGGGAATGAGCAGTTCTTC.

This clone was seen only a few times. V gene TRBV5-1 combines with J gene TRBJ2-5; D not certain. The end of the DNA is better explained by TRBJ2-7, so the J call may be wrong. CDR3 size: 11 residues. The germline CDR1 and CDR2 sequences are SGHRS and YFSETQ. The CDR3 is CASSLDYEQYF. In nucleotides, the CDR3 is TGCGCCAGCAGCTTGGACTACGAGCAGTACTTC.

This clone was observed many times. This sequence joins TRBV7-2 and TRBJ1-3; D remains ambiguous. Germline V gene data show CDR1 as SGHTA and CDR2 as FQGNSA. CDR3 length equals 13 residues. V lost 2 bases and J lost 4, with 6 bases in between. Here the CDR3 DNA reads TGTGCCAGCAGCTTATCACAGGGAAACACCATATATTTT. This sequence encodes CASSLSQGNTIYF.

This clone was picked up one time. The rearrangement uses TRBV28 and TRBJ2-7; TRBD1 matches at 7 bases. J lost 0 bases, V lost 7 bases, and 12 bases had no gene match. Germline V CDR1 and CDR2: MDHEN, SYDVKM. This CDR3 comprises 16 residues. The CDR3 reads CASTPRGAGGSYEQYF. CDR3 sequence (DNA): TGTGCCAGCACCCCCCGAGGGGCAGGGGGCTCCTACGAGCAGTACTTC.

The chain joins TRBV2 to TRBJ2-1; 13 bases align to TRBD2. J lost 6 bases, V lost 4 bases, and 9 bases had no gene match. CDR3 length equals 17 residues. Germline V gene sequence: CDR1 SNHLY, CDR2 FYNNEI. CDR3 loop: CASSGTSGRLLVNEQFF. The CDR3 nucleotides are TGTGCCAGCAGTGGGACTAGCGGGAGATTATTAGTCAATGAGCAGTTCTTC.

This sequence joins TRBV7-2 and TRBJ2-3; weak D call: TRBD2 (6 bases). The CDR3 extends over 15 amino acids. Germline CDR1 SGHTA, CDR2 FQGNSA. V lost 1 base, J lost 4 bases, and 12 bases lay in between. This CDR3 reads CASSLVGSGADTQYF. The CDR3 bases are TGTGCCAGCAGCTTAGTCGGGAGTGGGGCAGATACGCAGTATTTT.

This clone turned up a few times. This sample also contains other DNA sequences that code for the same CDR3. The rearrangement links TRBV9 to TRBJ2-3, with TRBD2 matching over 7 bases. The trim removed 0 bases at V and 4 bases at J, leaving 2 bases unmatched. Per germline, CDR1 SGDLS and CDR2 YYNGEE. This CDR3 has 14 amino acids. The CDR3 DNA follows: TGTGCCAGCAGCGTAGGACGGGGGGCAGATACGCAGTATTTT. It yields the protein CASSVGRGADTQYF.

About this clone itself: Other nucleotide sequences in the sample specify the same CDR3. The chain combines TRBV18 with TRBJ2-4, with D unclear. The CDR3 has 14 amino acids. Trimming pared 3 bases from V and 0 bases from J, leaving 6 bases between. Looked up from germline, CDR1 is KGHSH and CDR2 is LQKENI. In nucleotides, the CDR3 is TGTGCCAGCTCACCTAATCTAGCCAAAAACATTCAGTACTTC. Translated: CASSPNLAKNIQYF.

This rearrangement joins TRBV12-1 to TRBJ2-2; TRBD2, the table's D call, was not compared with the DNA. TRBV12-1 is a listed pseudogene. The CDR3 is 16 residues long. DNA of the CDR3: TGTGCCAGCAGCTTTGGACTAGCGCCGAACACCGGGGAGCTGTTTTTT. It encodes CASSFGLAPNTGELFF.

The chain employs TRBV4-3 and TRBJ2-7; no clear D. Trimming pared 0 bases from V and 3 bases from J, leaving 12 bases between. Germline CDR1 LGHNA, CDR2 YSLEER. The CDR3 sequence is 15 residues long. CDR3 bases: TGCGCCAGCAGCCAAGAATCTGAGAGTTTCTACGAGCAGTACTTC. Its protein is CASSQESESFYEQYF.

Comment on this clone: A read error is possible here, since a much larger clone lies one base away. The V and J genes are TRBV5-6 and TRBJ2-1; no clear D. V was trimmed by 4 bases and J by 6 bases, leaving 11 bases between them. This CDR3 spans 13 amino acids. Germline V gene data show CDR1 as SGHDT and CDR2 as YYEEEE. This CDR3 reads CASSPRVGNEQFF. DNA for the CDR3: TGTGCCAGCAGCCCTCGAGTGGGCAATGAGCAGTTCTTC.

This chain links TRBV7-8 with TRBJ1-2; D perhaps matches TRBD1 (6 bases). Trimming took off 1 base at V and 7 bases at J, with 16 bases between the two ends. The CDR3 runs 15 residues. Germline-derived CDR1 and CDR2 are SGHVS and FQNEAQ. CDR3 amino acids: CASSLVGGPMGGYTF. The CDR3 region has the DNA TGTGCCAGCAGCTTAGTCGGGGGCCCAATGGGTGGCTACACCTTC.

To note about this clone: This may stem from a read error, because a much larger clone lies one nucleotide away. The J gene is TRBJ2-3, the V gene TRBV2, with D tentatively TRBD1 (5 bases). The length of the CDR3 is 13 residues. The V and J ends lost 4 bases and 2 bases respectively, with 7 bases between them. Germline CDR1 is SNHLY and CDR2 is FYNNEI. In DNA form, the CDR3 reads TGTGCCAGCAGTGGACAGACCACAGATACGCAGTATTTT. The encoded protein is CASSGQTTDTQYF.

V usage is TRBV27 and J usage is TRBJ2-3; no definite D call. V lost 3 bases and J 6 bases, leaving 10 bases between the germline ends. Per the germline V gene, CDR1 is MNHEY and CDR2 is SMNVEV (reference sequence). The CDR3 spans 13 residues. This CDR3 is CASSLRFIDTQYF. In nucleotides, the CDR3 is TGTGCCAGCAGTTTGCGTTTTATCGATACGCAGTATTTT.

The chain employs TRBV7-2 and TRBJ2-7; D not resolved. V lost 5 bases to trimming and J lost 4 bases, with 12 bases between them. The CDR3 runs 13 residues. Germline assignment: CDR1 SGHTA and CDR2 FQGNSA. Here the CDR3 reads CASSPQRIYEQYF. The CDR3 DNA reads as TGTGCCAGCAGCCCACAAAGGATATACGAGCAGTACTTC.

This chain connects TRBV9 to TRBJ1-2; D is uncertain. V was shortened by 5 bases and J by 5 bases, with 10 bases between the two germline ends. Per the germline V gene, CDR1 is SGDLS and CDR2 is YYNGEE. The CDR3 extends over 12 amino acids. The CDR3 sequence: CASSRGPYGYTF. In DNA, the CDR3 is TGTGCCAGCAGTAGAGGACCGTATGGCTACACCTTC.